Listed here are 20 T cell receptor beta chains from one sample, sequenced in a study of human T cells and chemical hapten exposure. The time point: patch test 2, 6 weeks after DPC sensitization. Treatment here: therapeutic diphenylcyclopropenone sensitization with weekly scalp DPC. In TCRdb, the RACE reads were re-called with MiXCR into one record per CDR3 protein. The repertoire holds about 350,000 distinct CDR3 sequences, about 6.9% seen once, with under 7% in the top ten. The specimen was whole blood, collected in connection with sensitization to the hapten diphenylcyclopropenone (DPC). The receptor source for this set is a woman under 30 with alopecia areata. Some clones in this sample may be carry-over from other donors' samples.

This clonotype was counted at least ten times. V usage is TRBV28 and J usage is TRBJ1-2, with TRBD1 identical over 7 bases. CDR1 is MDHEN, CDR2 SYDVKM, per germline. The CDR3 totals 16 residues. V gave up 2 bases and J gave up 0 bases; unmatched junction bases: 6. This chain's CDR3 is CASSLTGATTNYGYTF. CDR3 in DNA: TGTGCCAGCAGTTTAACAGGGGCTACGACTAACTATGGCTACACCTTC.

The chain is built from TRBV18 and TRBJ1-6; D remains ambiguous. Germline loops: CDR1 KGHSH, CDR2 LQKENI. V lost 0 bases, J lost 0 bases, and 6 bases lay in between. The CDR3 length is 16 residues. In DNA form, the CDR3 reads TGTGCCAGCTCACCACCAAGGAGCTCCTATAATTCACCCCTCCACTTT. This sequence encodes CASSPPRSSYNSPLHF. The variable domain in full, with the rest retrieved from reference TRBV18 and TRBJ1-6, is NAGVMQNPRHLVRRRGQEARLRCSPMKGHSHVYWYRQLPEEGLKFMVYLQKENIIDESGMPKERFSAEFPKEGPSILRIQQVVRGDSAAYFCASSPPRSSYNSPLHFGNGTRLTVT.

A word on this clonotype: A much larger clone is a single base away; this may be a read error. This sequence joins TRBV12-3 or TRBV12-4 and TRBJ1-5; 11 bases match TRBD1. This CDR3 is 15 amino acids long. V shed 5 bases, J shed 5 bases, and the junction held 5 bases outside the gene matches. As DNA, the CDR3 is TGTGCCAGCAGTAAGCGGACAGGGGGCGATCAGCCCCAGCATTTT. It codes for CASSKRTGGDQPQHF.

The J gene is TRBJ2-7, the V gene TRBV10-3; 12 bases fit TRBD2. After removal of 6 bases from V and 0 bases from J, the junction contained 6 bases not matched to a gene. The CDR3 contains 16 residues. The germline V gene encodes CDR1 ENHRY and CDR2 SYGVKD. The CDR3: CAISSTSGGPSYEQYF. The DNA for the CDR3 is TGTGCCATCAGCTCCACTAGCGGGGGGCCCTCCTACGAGCAGTACTTC.

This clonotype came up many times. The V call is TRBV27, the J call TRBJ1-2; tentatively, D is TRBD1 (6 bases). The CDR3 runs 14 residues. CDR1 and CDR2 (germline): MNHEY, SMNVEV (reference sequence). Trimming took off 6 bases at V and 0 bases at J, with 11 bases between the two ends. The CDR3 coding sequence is TGTGCCAGCAGGCGGACAGATCCTAACTATGGCTACACCTTC. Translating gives CASRRTDPNYGYTF.

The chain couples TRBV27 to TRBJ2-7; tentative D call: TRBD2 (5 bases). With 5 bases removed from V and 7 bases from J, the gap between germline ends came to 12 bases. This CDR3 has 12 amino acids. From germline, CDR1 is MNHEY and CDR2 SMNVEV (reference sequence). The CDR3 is CASSARPGEQYF. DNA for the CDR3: TGTGCCAGCAGTGCCCGCCCGGGGGAGCAGTACTTC.

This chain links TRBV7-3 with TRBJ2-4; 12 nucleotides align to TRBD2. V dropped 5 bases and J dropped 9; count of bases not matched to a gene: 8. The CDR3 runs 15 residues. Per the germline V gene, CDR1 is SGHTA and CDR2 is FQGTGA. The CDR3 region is CASSPSSGGAGIQYF. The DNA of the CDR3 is TGTGCCAGCAGCCCTTCTAGCGGGGGGGCTGGCATTCAGTACTTC.

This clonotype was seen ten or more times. CDR3 in amino acids: CSVADYRTGTGEKLFF. The CDR3 DNA is TGCAGCGTTGCGGATTACAGGACAGGGACGGGAGAAAAACTGTTTTTT. The rearrangement links TRBV29-1 to TRBJ1-4, with 8 nucleotides matching TRBD1. Germline CDR1 is SQVTM and CDR2 is ANQGSEA. The CDR3 has 16 residues. The trim removed 4 bases at V and 8 bases at J, leaving 15 bases unmatched.

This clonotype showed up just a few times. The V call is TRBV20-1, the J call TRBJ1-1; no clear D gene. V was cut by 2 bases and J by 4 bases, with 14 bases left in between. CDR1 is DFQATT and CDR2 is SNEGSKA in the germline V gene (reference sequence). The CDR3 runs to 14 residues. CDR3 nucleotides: TGCAGTGCTAGATCTGGGAAGAGGAGCACTGAAGCTTTCTTT. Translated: CSARSGKRSTEAFF.

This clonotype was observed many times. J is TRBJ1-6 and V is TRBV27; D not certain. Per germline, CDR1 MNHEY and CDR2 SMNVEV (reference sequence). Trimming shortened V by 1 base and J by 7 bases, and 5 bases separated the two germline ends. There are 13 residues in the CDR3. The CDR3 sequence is CASSLWWNSPLHF. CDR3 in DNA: TGTGCCAGCAGTTTATGGTGGAATTCACCCCTCCACTTT.

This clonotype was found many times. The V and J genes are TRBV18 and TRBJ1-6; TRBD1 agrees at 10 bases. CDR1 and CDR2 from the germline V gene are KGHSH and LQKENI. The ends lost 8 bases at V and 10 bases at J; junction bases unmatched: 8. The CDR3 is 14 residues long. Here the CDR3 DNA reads TGTGCCAGCCAGCTAGGACAGGGGGAATCACCCCTCCACTTT. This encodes CASQLGQGESPLHF.

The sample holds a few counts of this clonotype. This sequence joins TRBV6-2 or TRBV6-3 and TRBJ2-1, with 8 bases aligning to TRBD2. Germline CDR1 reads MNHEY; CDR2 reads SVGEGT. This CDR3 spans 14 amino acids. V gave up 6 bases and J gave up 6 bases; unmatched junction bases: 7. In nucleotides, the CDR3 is TGTGCCAGCAGGAGAGGACTAGCCAGCAATGAGCAGTTCTTC. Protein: CASRRGLASNEQFF.

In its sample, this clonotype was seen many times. DNA of the CDR3: TGTGCCAGCAGTTCCCCTCCCGGGGGGCAGAATCAGCCCCAGCATTTT. Translated, it gives CASSSPPGGQNQPQHF. The V and J genes are TRBV12-3 or TRBV12-4 and TRBJ1-5; D possibly corresponds to TRBD1 (6 bases). The ends were cut back, 4 bases at V and 4 bases at J, with 17 bases in the middle. This CDR3 spans 16 amino acids.

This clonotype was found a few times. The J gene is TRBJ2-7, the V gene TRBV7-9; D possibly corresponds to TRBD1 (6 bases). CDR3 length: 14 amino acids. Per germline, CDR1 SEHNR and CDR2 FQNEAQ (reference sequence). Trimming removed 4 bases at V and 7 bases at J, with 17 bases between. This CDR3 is CASSSDPGALEQYF. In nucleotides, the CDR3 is TGTGCCAGCAGCTCGGATCCAGGGGCGTTAGAGCAGTACTTC. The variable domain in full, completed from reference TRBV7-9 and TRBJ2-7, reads DTGVSQNPRHKITKRGQNVTFRCDPISEHNRLYWYRQTLGQGPEFLTYFQNEAQLEKSRLLSDRFSAERPKGSFSTLEIQRTEQGDSAMYLCASSSDPGALEQYFGPGTRLTVT.

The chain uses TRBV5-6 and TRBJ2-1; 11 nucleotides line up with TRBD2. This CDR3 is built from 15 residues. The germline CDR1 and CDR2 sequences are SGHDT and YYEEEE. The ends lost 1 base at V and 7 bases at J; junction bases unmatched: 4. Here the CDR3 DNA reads TGTGCCAGCAGCTTGTGGGCTAGCGGGGGGAATGAGCAGTTCTTC. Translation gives CASSLWASGGNEQFF.

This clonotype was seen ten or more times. The CDR3 here is CASSQGLGVANYGYTF. The CDR3, as DNA: TGCGCCAGCAGCCAAGGTTTGGGGGTAGCTAACTATGGCTACACCTTC. This chain uses TRBV4-3 with TRBJ1-2, with D possibly TRBD1 on 5 matching bases. This CDR3 has 16 amino acids. The V end was cut by 1 base, the J end by 0 bases, with 12 bases between. In germline, CDR1 is LGHNA, CDR2 YSLEER.

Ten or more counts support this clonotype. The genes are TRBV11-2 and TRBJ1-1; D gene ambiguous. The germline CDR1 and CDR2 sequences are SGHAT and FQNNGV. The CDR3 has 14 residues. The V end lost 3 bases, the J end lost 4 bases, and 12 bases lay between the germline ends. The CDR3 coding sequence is TGTGCCAGCAGCTTCTTCCCGAGGCGCACTGAAGCTTTCTTT. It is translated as CASSFFPRRTEAFF. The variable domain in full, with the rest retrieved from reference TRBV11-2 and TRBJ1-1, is EAGVAQSPRYKIIEKRQSVAFWCNPISGHATLYWYQQILGQGPKLLIQFQNNGVVDDSQLPKDRFSAERLKGVDSTLKIQPAKLEDSAVYLCASSFFPRRTEAFFGQGTRLTVV.

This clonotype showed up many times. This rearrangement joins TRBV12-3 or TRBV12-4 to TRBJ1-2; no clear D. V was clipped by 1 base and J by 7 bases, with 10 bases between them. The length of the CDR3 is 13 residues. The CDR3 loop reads CASSLGLRIGYTF. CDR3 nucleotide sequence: TGTGCCAGCAGTTTAGGGCTCAGGATTGGCTACACCTTC.

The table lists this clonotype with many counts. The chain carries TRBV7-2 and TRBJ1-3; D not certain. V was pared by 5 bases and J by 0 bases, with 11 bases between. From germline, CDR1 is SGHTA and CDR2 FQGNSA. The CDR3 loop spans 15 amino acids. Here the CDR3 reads CASSPSGASGNTIYF. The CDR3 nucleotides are TGTGCCAGCAGCCCCAGCGGCGCCTCTGGAAACACCATATATTTT.

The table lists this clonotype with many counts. The CDR3 spells CASSEVQAGGETQYF. CDR3 bases: TGTGCCAGCAGTGAGGTACAGGCCGGGGGCGAGACCCAGTACTTC. V and J are TRBV2 and TRBJ2-5; D tentatively reads TRBD1 or TRBD2 (6 bases each). The CDR3 is 15 amino acids. V was clipped by 3 bases and J by 5 bases, with 16 bases between them. Germline CDR1 reads SNHLY; CDR2 reads FYNNEI.